The entry below describes one T cell receptor beta chain. This sample stems from a study of blood T cell repertoires in COVID-19. V shed 0 bases and J 0 bases; nucleotides not matched to a gene: 6. The CDR3 is made up of 18 amino acids. Germline CDR1 MGHRA, CDR2 YSYEKL. Using immunoSEQ multiplex PCR, the repertoire was profiled, and TCRdb retains in-frame clones only, with some absent. This sample has 90,000 to 150,000 clones; 85% occur once, and the top ten carry approximately 10%. Sequenced sample: peripheral blood. V is TRBV4-1 and J is TRBJ2-7; 12 nucleotides line up with TRBD2. The TCR was taken from a man of 80 years or more with acute or convalescent COVID-19. The CDR3, as DNA: TGCGCCAGCAGCCAAGAGACGCTAGCGGGGGGGCCCTCCTACGAGCAGTACTTC. It translates to CASSQETLAGGPSYEQYF.